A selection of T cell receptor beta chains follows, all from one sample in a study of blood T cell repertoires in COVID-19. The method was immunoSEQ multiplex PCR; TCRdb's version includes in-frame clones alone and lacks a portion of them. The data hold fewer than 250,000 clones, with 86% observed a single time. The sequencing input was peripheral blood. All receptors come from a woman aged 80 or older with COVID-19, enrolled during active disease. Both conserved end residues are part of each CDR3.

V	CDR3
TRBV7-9	CASSLALPASGGELFF
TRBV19	CASSGRYPYEQYF
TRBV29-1	CSVEGQGASDTQYF
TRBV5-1	CASSGPGMTEAFF
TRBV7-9	CASSPPGRLGTEAFF
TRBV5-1	CASSLGGLGSPLHF
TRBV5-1	CASSLGQGSYGYTF
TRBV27	CASSSIEGQGIVQPQHF
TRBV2	CASSPGQGSYGYTF
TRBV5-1	CASSLGGGETQYF
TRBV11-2	CASSSHRSAYGYTF
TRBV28	CASSFITGAGNTIYF
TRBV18	CASSETGALSYGYTF
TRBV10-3	CAISRGTSGDQETQYF